The 3 T cell receptor beta chains reported below all come from one sample, sequenced in a study of cytomegalovirus exposure and HLA in healthy donors. 60 Vbeta and 13 Jbeta primers were used in PCR. Sequencing was performed with immunoSEQ multiplex PCR; in TCRdb, only in-frame clones are kept and a portion is missing. The specimen's table records about 160,000 clones. The sequenced sample was PBMCs. The source of these receptors is a woman aged 60-75 years in good health and CMV-seronegative.

This rearrangement joins TRBV28 to TRBJ2-7; the D gene is possibly TRBD1 (5 bases). CDR3 length: 13 amino acids. Germline V CDR1 and CDR2: MDHEN, SYDVKM. Deletions cut 6 bases from V and 4 bases from J, with 13 bases between. In nucleotides, the CDR3 is TGTGCCAGCAGGCAGGGATTCGGTTACGAGCAGTACTTC. It is translated as CASRQGFGYEQYF.

This chain uses TRBV7-2 with TRBJ1-5; TRBD1 might be the D (6 bases). The V gene lost 5 bases and the J gene lost 1 base, with 15 bases spanning the gap. The CDR3 is 16 residues long. CDR1 SGHTA and CDR2 FQGNSA come from the germline V gene. CDR3 DNA: TGTGCCAGCAGCGACTCCGGGACACGAAGCAATCAGCCCCAGCATTTT. Translation gives CASSDSGTRSNQPQHF.

The rearrangement joins TRBV7-2 to TRBJ2-7; 15 bases are shared with TRBD2. From germline, CDR1 is SGHTA and CDR2 FQGNSA. The CDR3 runs to 16 residues. V lost 0 bases, J lost 4 bases, and 1 base stayed unmatched. The CDR3 DNA sequence: TGTGCCAGCAGCTTAGCCGGGACTAGCGGGAGGTACGAGCAGTACTTC. This translates into CASSLAGTSGRYEQYF.